This T cell receptor (beta chain) was sequenced during a study of patients and donors after allogeneic stem cell transplantation. Trimming cost V 3 bases and J 0 bases, with 9 bases left between them. The CDR3 has 15 amino acids. TCRdb itself ran the RT-PCR reads through MiXCR, one entry per CDR3 protein. The sample yields approximately 140,000 distinct CDR3 sequences, over 35% seen once. This clonotype was counted at least ten times. This clonotype was sampled from a human donor who was either an allogeneic HSCT recipient or a stem cell or donor lymphocyte infusion donor (not recorded which). It is not recorded whose cells these are; they may come from a transplant donor. This chain links TRBV12-3 or TRBV12-4 with TRBJ1-5, with a tentative D call TRBD1 (5 bases). Sequencing was performed on blood, either unsorted or a sorted T cell fraction (not recorded which). CDR3 sequence reads: CASSLGTTSNQPQHF. CDR3 DNA sequence: TGTGCCAGCAGTTTGGGGACGACTAGCAATCAGCCCCAGCATTTT.